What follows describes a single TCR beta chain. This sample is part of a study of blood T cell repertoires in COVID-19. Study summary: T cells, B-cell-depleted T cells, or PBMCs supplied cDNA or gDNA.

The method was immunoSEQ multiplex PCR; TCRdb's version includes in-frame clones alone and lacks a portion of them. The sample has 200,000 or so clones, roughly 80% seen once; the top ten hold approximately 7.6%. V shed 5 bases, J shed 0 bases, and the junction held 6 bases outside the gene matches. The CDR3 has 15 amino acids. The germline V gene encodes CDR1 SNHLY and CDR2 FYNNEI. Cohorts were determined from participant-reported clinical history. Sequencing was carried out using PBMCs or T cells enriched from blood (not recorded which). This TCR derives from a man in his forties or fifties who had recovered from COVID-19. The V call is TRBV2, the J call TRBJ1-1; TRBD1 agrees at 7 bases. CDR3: CASSRQGTMNTEAFF. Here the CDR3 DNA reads TGTGCCAGCAGTAGACAGGGTACCATGAACACTGAAGCTTTCTTT.